The source of this TCR beta chain is a study of Graves' ophthalmopathy and Graves' hyperthyroidism. Germline CDR1 reads SGHTA; CDR2 reads FQGNSA. The CDR3 extends over 12 amino acids. The V gene lost 5 bases and the J gene lost 4 bases, with 8 bases spanning the gap. The study's findings and limits: Clonotypes were expanded in thyroid at above 0.001 frequency, and most also appeared in blood.

Amplification targeted the TCR beta CDR3 regions, with RNA transcripts as the source material. RT-PCR was first run with HTBI primers, then multiplex PCR in a second round. One entry per CDR3 protein results from TCRdb running MiXCR on the multiplex PCR reads. This table has hundreds of thousands of distinct CDR3 sequences, around 21% appearing once. This clonotype came up many times. The antigen is unknown. Sequenced sample: peripheral blood. This chain links TRBV7-2 with TRBJ2-5; D gene uncertain. This sequence originates from a woman under 30 with stable Graves' hyperthyroidism. CDR3 DNA: TGTGCCAGCAGCCTAAGGGCAGAGACCCAGTACTTC. This encodes CASSLRAETQYF.